Listed below are T cell receptor beta chains from one sample, sequenced in a study of blood T cell repertoires in COVID-19. Clones were read by immunoSEQ multiplex PCR, and TCRdb kept only the in-frame ones, dropping some. The table has fewer than 120,000 clones, about 85% seen once. The sample was peripheral blood. Every receptor here comes from a human donor in a cohort sampled during active COVID-19. Each CDR3 is given with its conserved first and last residue. Fields, in order: J gene, clone size, D gene, V gene, CDR3 protein, CDR3 DNA. D genes are given only for firm matches. Some rows mark clone size as missing; the rest say once, few, many or name a class of expanded clone.

J: TRBJ1-1; size: few; D: .; V: TRBV7-3; CDR3: CASSLGGFNTEAFF; DNA: TGTGCCAGCAGCTTAGGAGGGTTTAACACTGAAGCTTTCTTT
J: TRBJ1-1; size: few; D: .; V: TRBV6-5; CDR3: CASSYTSNTEAFF; DNA: TGTGCCAGCAGTTACACGAGTAACACTGAAGCTTTCTTT
J: TRBJ1-2; size: .; D: .; V: TRBV7-8; CDR3: CASSHTGFYGYTF; DNA: TGTGCCAGCAGCCACACCGGGTTTTATGGCTACACCTTC
J: TRBJ2-5; size: .; D: .; V: TRBV5-8; CDR3: CASSRGEARETQYF; DNA: TGTGCCAGCAGCAGAGGAGAGGCAAGGGAGACCCAGTACTTC
J: TRBJ2-3; size: .; D: .; V: TRBV9; CDR3: CASSVGGWATDTQYF; DNA: TGTGCCAGCAGCGTAGGTGGGTGGGCCACAGATACGCAGTATTTT
J: TRBJ2-1; size: .; D: TRBD2; V: TRBV7-2; CDR3: CASSYTKAGGRGEQFF; DNA: TGTGCCAGCAGCTACACCAAAGCGGGAGGGCGGGGTGAGCAGTTCTTC
J: TRBJ1-2; size: .; D: .; V: TRBV6-5; CDR3: CASSYQGQDGYTF; DNA: TGTGCCAGCAGTTACCAGGGGCAGGATGGCTACACCTTC
J: TRBJ1-3; size: .; D: .; V: TRBV30; CDR3: CAWSVRGGGNTIYF; DNA: TGTGCCTGGAGTGTAAGGGGAGGTGGAAACACCATATATTTT
J: TRBJ2-5; size: .; D: TRBD2; V: TRBV29-1; CDR3: CSVGTSGETQYF; DNA: TGCAGCGTAGGGACTAGCGGGGAGACCCAGTACTTC
J: TRBJ1-2; size: .; D: .; V: TRBV5-5; CDR3: CASSLDRDGFGYTF; DNA: TGTGCCAGCAGCTTGGACAGGGATGGCTTTGGCTACACCTTC
J: TRBJ2-2; size: .; D: .; V: TRBV9; CDR3: CASSPQEGATGELFF; DNA: TGTGCCAGCAGCCCCCAGGAGGGGGCCACCGGGGAGCTGTTTTTT
J: TRBJ2-5; size: .; D: TRBD2; V: TRBV5-4; CDR3: CASSLAASGGPGETQYF; DNA: TGTGCCAGCAGCTTGGCCGCTAGCGGGGGGCCTGGAGAGACCCAGTACTTC
J: TRBJ1-2; size: .; D: .; V: TRBV7-3; CDR3: CASSPHFGNRAWGYTF; DNA: TGTGCCAGCAGCCCCCATTTCGGAAACAGGGCCTGGGGCTACACCTTC
J: TRBJ2-6; size: .; D: .; V: TRBV7-8; CDR3: CASSQRTANSGANVLTF; DNA: TGTGCCAGCAGCCAACGGACAGCCAACTCTGGGGCCAACGTCCTGACTTTC
J: TRBJ2-7; size: .; D: .; V: TRBV24-1; CDR3: CATSDLKQGNYEQYF; DNA: TGTGCCACCAGTGATTTAAAACAGGGAAACTACGAGCAGTACTTC
J: TRBJ2-1; size: .; D: TRBD2; V: TRBV9; CDR3: CASSPKKLAGLGGHYNEQFF; DNA: TGTGCCAGCAGCCCCAAGAAGCTAGCGGGATTGGGTGGCCACTACAATGAGCAGTTCTTC
J: TRBJ2-7; size: few; D: TRBD2; V: TRBV29-1; CDR3: CSVLGTRETYEQYF; DNA: TGCAGCGTTCTCGGGACTAGGGAAACCTACGAGCAGTACTTC
J: TRBJ2-5; size: few; D: TRBD1; V: TRBV28; CDR3: CASSLSATGGETQYF; DNA: TGTGCCAGCAGTTTATCGGCGACAGGGGGGGAGACCCAGTACTTC
J: TRBJ1-6; size: .; D: .; V: TRBV2; CDR3: CASRPPGPISPLHF; DNA: TGTGCCAGCAGACCGCCAGGGCCCATTTCACCCCTCCACTTT
J: TRBJ1-1; size: .; D: .; V: TRBV10-3; CDR3: CAQRGQENTEAFF; DNA: TGTGCTCAACGTGGGCAGGAGAACACTGAAGCTTTCTTT
J: TRBJ2-7; size: .; D: TRBD2; V: TRBV28; CDR3: CASSYASGLAGDYEQYF; DNA: TGTGCCAGCAGTTACGCATCCGGGCTAGCGGGAGATTACGAGCAGTACTTC
J: TRBJ2-3; size: .; D: .; V: TRBV5-4; CDR3: CASSLSGNTDTQYF; DNA: TGTGCCAGCAGCTTATCCGGGAACACAGATACGCAGTATTTT
J: TRBJ1-1; size: .; D: .; V: TRBV13; CDR3: CASRLSLTVNTEAFF; DNA: TGTGCCAGCAGACTAAGCCTGACAGTGAACACTGAAGCTTTCTTT
J: TRBJ2-1; size: .; D: TRBD1; V: TRBV7-7; CDR3: CASSSGTGLATANNEQFF; DNA: TGTGCTAGCAGCTCCGGGACAGGGTTAGCCACCGCAAACAATGAGCAGTTCTTC